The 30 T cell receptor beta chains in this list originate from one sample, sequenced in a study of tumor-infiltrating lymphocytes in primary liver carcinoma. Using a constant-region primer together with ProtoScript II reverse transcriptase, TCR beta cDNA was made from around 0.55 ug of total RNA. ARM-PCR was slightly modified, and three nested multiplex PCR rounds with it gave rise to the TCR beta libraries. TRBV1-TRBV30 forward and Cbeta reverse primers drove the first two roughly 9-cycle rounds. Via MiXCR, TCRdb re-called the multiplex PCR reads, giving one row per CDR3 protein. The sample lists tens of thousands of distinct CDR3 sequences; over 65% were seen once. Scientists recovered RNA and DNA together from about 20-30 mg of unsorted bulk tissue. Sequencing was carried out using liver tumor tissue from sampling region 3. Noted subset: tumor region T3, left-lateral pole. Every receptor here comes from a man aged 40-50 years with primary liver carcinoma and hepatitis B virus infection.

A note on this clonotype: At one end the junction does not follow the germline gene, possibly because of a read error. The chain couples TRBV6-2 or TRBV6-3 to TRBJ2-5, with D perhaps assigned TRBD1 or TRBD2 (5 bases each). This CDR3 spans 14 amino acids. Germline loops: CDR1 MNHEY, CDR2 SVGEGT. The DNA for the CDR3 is TGTGCTAGCAGTTACGCCGGGACGCAAGAGATCCAGTACTTC. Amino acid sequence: CASSYAGTQEIQYF.

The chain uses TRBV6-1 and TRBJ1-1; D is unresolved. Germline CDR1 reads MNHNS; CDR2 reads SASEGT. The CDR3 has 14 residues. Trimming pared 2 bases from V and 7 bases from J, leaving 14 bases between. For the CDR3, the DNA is TGTGCCAGCAGTGAATTGAGCGCGGGAGATGAAGCTTTCTTT. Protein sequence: CASSELSAGDEAFF.

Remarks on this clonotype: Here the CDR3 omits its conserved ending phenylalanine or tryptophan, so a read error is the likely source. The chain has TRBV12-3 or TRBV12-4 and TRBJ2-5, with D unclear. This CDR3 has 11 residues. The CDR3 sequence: CASSGQEIQYS. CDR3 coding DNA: TGTGCCAGCAGTGGGCAAGAGATCCAGTACTCC.

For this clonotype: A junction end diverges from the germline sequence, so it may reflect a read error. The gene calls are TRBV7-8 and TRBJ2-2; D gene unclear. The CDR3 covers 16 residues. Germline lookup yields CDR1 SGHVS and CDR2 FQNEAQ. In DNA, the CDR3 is TGTGCCAGCTGTCTCGTTAGGGCCACGAACACCAGGGAGCTGTTTTTT. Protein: CASCLVRATNTRELFF.

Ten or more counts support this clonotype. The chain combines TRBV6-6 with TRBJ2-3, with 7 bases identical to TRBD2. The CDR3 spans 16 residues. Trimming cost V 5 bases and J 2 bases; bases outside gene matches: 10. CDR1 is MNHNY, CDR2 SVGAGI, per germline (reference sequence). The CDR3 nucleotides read TGTGCCAGCAGTCCCCTCATGGCGGGGGACACAGATACGCAGTATTTT. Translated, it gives CASSPLMAGDTDTQYF.

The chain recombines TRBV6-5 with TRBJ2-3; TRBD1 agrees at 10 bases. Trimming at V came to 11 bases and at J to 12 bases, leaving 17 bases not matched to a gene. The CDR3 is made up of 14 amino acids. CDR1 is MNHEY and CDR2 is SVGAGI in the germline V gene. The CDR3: CAGSYGVGTGAQYF. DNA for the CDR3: TGTGCCGGTAGTTACGGGGTAGGGACAGGGGCCCAGTATTTT.

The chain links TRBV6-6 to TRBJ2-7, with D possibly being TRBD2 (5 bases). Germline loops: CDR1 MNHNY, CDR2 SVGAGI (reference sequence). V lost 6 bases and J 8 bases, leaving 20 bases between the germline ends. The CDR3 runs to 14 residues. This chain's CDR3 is CASRPRIQAGKQYF. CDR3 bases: TGTGCCAGCAGACCTAGGATCCAGGCCGGGAAGCAGTACTTC.

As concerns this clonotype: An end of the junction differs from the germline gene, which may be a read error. CDR3 bases: TGTTCCAGCGCTCAGGCGTCTGGGAAATCACCCCTCCACTTT. Its translation: CSSAQASGKSPLHF. The chain joins TRBV6-1 to TRBJ1-6; D ambiguous. This CDR3 is built from 14 residues. CDR1 and CDR2 from the germline V gene are MNHNS and SASEGT.

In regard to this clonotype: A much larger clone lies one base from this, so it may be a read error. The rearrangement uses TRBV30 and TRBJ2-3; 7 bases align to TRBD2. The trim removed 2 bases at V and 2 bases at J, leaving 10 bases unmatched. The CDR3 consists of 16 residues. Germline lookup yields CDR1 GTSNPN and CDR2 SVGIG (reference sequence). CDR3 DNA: TGTGCCTGGAGTCGCGGACAAGCGGGGAACACAGATACGCAGTATTTT. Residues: CAWSRGQAGNTDTQYF.

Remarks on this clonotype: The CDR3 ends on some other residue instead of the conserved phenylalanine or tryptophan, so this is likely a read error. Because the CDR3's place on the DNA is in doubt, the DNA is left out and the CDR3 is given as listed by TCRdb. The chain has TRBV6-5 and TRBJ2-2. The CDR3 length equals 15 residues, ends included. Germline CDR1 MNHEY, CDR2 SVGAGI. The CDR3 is CASSYAVDGTGEVFS.

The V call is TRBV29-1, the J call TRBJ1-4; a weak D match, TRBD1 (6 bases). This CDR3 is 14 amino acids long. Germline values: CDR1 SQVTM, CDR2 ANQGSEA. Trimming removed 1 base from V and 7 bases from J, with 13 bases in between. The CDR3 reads CSVEVVGRGEKLFF. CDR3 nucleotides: TGCAGCGTTGAAGTGGTAGGCAGGGGTGAAAAACTGTTTTTT.

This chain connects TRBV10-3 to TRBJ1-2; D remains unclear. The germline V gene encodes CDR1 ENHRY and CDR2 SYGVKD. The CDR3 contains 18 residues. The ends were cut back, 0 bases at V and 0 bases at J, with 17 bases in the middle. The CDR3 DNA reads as TGTGCCATCAGTGAGTCAGGACGCAGATCAGCTACTAACTATGGCTACACCTTC. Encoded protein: CAISESGRRSATNYGYTF.

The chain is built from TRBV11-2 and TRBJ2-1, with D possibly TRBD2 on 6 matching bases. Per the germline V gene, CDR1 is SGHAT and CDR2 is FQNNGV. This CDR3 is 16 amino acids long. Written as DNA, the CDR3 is TGTGTCGGCAGCTTTCGACTAGTGGGAGATTTCAATGAGCAGTTCTTC. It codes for CVGSFRLVGDFNEQFF.

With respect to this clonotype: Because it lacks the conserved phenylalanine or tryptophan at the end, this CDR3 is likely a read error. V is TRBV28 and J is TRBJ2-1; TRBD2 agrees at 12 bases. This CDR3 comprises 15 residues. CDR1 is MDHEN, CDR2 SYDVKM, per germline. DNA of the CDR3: TGTGCCGGCAGTTTACCCGGACTAGCGGGGAATGAGCAGTTCTCC. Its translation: CAGSLPGLAGNEQFS.

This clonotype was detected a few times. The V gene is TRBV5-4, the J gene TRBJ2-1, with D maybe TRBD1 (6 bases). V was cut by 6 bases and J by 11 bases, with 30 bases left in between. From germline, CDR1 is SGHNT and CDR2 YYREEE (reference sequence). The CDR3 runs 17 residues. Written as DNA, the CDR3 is TGTGCCAGCACCCGTGGGGGCGCCGGCCGCGCAGCCGATAAGCAGTTCTTC. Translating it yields CASTRGGAGRAADKQFF.

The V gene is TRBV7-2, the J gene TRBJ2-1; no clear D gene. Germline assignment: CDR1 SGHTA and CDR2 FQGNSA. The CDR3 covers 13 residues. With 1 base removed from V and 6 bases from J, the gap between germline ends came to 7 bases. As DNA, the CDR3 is TGTGCCAGCAGCTTAGAATTCGGCAATGAGCAGTTCTTC. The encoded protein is CASSLEFGNEQFF. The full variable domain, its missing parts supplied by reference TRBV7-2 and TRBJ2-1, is GAGVSQSPSNKVTEKGKDVELRCDPISGHTALYWYRQSLGQGLEFLIYFQGNSAPDKSGLPSDRFSAERTGGSVSTLTIQRTQQEDSAVYLCASSLEFGNEQFFGPGTRLTVL.

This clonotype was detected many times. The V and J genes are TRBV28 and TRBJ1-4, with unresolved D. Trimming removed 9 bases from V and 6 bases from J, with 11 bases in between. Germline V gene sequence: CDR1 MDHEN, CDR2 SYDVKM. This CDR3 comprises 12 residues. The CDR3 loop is CASRSWDEKLFF. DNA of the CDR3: TGTGCCAGTAGAAGCTGGGATGAAAAACTGTTTTTT.

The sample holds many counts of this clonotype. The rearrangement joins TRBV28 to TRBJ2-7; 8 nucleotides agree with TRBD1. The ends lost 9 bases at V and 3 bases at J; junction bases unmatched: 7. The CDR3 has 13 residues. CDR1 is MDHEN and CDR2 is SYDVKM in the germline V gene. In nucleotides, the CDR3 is TGTGCCAGTAACGGACAGGGAGACTACGAGCAGTACTTC. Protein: CASNGQGDYEQYF. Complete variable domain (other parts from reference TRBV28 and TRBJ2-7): DVKVTQSSRYLVKRTGEKVFLECVQDMDHENMFWYRQDPGLGLRLIYFSYDVKMKEKGDIPEGYSVSREKKERFSLILESASTNQTSMYLCASNGQGDYEQYFGPGTRLTVT.

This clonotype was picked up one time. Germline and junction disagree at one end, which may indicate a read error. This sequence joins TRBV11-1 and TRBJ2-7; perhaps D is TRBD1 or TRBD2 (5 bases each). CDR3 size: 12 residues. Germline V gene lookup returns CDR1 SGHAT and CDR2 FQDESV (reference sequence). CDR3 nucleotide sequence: TGCGCCAGCAACTTAGCGCAGGGAAAGCAGTACTTC. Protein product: CASNLAQGKQYF.

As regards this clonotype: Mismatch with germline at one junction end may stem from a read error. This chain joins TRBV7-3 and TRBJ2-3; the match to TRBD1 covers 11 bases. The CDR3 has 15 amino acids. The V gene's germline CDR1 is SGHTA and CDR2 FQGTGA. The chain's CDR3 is CANSYGQGAWDKQYF. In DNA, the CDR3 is TGTGCCAACAGCTATGGACAGGGGGCATGGGATAAGCAGTATTTT.

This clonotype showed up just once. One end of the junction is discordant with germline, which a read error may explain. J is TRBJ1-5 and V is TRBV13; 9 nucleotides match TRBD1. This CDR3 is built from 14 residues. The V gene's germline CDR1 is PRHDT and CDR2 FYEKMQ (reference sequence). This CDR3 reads CASSLGDRDQPRHF. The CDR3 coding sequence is TGTGCCAGCAGTTTAGGGGACAGGGATCAGCCCCGGCATTTT.

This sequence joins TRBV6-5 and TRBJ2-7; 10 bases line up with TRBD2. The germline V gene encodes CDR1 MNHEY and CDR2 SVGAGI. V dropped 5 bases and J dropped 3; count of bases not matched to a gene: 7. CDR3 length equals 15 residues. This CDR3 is CASSRVLAGRYEQYF. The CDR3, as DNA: TGTGCCAGCAGTCGGGTACTAGCGGGACGCTACGAGCAGTACTTC.

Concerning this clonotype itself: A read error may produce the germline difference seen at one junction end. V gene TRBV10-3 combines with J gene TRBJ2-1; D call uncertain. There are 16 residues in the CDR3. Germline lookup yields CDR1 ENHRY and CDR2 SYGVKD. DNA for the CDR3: TGTGCCATCAATGAGTCGGAAGGGCTTGGGAACAATGAGCAGTTCTTC. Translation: CAINESEGLGNNEQFF.

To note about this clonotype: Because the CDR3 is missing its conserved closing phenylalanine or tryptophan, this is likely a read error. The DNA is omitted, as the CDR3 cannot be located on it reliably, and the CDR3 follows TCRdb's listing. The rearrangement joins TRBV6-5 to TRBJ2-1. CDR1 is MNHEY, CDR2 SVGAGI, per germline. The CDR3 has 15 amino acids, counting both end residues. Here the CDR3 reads CASREYRSSYNERLI.

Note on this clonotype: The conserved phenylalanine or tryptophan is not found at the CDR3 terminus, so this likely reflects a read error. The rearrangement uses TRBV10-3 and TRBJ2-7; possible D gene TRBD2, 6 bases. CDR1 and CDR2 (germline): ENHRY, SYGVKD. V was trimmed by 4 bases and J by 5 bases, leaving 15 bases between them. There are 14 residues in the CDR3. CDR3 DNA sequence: TGTGCCATCAGTGTGCGGGGAAAAGAGGACGAGCAGTACATC. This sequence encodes CAISVRGKEDEQYI.

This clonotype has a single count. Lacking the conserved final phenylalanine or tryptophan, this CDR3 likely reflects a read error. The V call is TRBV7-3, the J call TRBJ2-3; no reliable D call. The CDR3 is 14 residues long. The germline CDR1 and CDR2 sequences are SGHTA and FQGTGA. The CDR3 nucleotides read TGTGCCAGTAGCTTAACGAGGAGCGCAGATACGCAGTATTCT. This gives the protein CASSLTRSADTQYS.

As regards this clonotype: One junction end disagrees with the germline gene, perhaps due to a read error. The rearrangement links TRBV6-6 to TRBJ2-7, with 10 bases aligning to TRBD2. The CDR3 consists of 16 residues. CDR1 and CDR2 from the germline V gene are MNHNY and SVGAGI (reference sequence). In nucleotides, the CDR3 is TGTGCCAGCAGTTACAGTACGCCTAGCGGGAGCAACGAGCAGAACTTC. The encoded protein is CASSYSTPSGSNEQNF.

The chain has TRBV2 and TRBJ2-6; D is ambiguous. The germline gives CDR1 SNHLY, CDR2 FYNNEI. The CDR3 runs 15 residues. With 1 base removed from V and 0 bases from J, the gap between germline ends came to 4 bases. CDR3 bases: TGTGCCAGCAGTGAAGGAATCTCTGGGGCCAACGTCCTGACTTTC. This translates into CASSEGISGANVLTF.

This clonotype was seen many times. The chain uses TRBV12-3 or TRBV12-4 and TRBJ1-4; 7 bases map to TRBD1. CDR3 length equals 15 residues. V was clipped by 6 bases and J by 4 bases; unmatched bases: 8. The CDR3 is CASSPYRDSNEKLFF. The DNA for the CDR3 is TGTGCCAGCAGCCCGTACCGGGACAGTAATGAAAAACTGTTTTTT.

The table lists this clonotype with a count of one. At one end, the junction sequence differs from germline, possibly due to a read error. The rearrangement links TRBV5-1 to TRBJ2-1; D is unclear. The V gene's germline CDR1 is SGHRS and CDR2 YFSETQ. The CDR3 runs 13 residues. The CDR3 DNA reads TGCGCCTGCAGCTTAAGAGGTATCTATGAGCAGTTCTTC. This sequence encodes CACSLRGIYEQFF.